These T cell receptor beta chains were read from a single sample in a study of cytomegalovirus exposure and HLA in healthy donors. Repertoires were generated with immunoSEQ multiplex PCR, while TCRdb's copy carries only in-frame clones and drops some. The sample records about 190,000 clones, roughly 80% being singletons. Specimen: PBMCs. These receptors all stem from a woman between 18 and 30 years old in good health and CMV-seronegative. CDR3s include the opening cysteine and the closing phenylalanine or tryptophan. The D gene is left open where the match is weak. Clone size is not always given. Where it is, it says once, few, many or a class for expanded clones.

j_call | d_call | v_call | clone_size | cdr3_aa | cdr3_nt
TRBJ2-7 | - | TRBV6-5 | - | CASSYSRNSYEQYF | TGTGCCAGCAGTTACTCCCGGAACAGCTACGAGCAGTACTTC
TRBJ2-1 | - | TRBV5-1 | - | CASRPPPGLSNEQFF | TGCGCCAGCAGGCCGCCCCCGGGACTCAGCAATGAGCAGTTCTTC
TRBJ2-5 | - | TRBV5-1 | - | CASTLTGSGRETQYF | TGCGCCAGCACTCTTACGGGATCGGGTAGAGAGACCCAGTACTTC
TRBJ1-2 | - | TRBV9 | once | CASSVLAGYGYTF | TGTGCCAGCAGCGTATTAGCGGGCTATGGCTACACCTTC
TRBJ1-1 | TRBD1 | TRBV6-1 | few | CASRIQGTEAFF | TGTGCCAGCAGGATACAGGGGACTGAAGCTTTCTTT
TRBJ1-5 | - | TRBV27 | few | CASSPDRYNQPQHF | TGTGCCAGCAGTCCAGACAGGTACAATCAGCCCCAGCATTTT
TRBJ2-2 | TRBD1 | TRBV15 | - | CATSRDRGQGIAGELFF | TGTGCCACCAGCAGAGATCGGGGACAGGGTATAGCCGGGGAGCTGTTTTTT
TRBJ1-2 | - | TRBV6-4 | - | CASSDSVVGQGILF | -
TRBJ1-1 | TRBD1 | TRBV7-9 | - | CASRGTGGAWNTEAFF | TGTGCCAGCAGAGGGACAGGGGGCGCGTGGAACACTGAAGCTTTCTTT
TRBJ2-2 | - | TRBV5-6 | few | CASSRSRNTGELFF | TGTGCCAGCAGCCGTAGCAGGAACACCGGGGAGCTGTTTTTT
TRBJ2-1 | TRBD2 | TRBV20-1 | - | CSAPRGDEQFF | TGCAGTGCACCACGGGGGGATGAGCAGTTCTTC
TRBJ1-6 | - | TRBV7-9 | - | CASSLEGGPLHF | TGTGCCAGCAGCTTAGAAGGCGGACCCCTCCACTTT
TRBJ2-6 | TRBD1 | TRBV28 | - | CASSSPGQGASGANVLTF | TGTGCCAGCAGTTCCCCCGGACAGGGGGCTTCTGGGGCCAACGTCCTGACTTTC
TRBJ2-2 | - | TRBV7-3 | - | CASSLNGNTGELFF | TGTGCCAGCAGCTTAAACGGGAACACCGGGGAGCTGTTTTTT
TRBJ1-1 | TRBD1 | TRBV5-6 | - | CASSPKDRIYLNTEAFF | TGTGCCAGCAGCCCAAAGGACAGGATATACCTGAACACTGAAGCTTTCTTT
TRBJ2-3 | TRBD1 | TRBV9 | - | CASSVTLGTGVGQRTDTQYF | TGTGCCAGCAGCGTCACCCTAGGGACAGGGGTCGGGCAACGCACAGATACGCAGTATTTT
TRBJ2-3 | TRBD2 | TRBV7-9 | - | CASSSAGGSTDTQYF | TGTGCCAGCAGCTCGGCCGGGGGGAGCACAGATACGCAGTATTTT
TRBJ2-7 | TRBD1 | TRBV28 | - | CASSSSGGYSSYEQYF | TGTGCCAGCAGTTCGTCAGGGGGTTACAGCTCCTACGAGCAGTACTTC
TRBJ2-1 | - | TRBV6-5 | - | CASSYGGGSVF | TGTGCCAGCAGTTACGGCGGGGGCTCGGTCTTC
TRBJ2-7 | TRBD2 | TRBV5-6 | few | CASSRGLEYSYEQYF | TGTGCCAGCAGTCGGGGACTAGAATACTCCTACGAGCAGTACTTC
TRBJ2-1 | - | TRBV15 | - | CATSRERDNEQFF | TGTGCCACCAGCAGAGAGCGGGACAATGAGCAGTTCTTC
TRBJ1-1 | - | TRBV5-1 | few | CASSSDSVNTEAFF | TGCGCCAGCAGCTCTGACAGCGTTAACACTGAAGCTTTCTTT
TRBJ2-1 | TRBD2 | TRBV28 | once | CASSTFNASGRANEQFF | TGTGCCAGCAGTACCTTTAACGCTAGCGGGAGGGCCAATGAGCAGTTCTTC
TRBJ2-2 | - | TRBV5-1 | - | CASSFSGNTGELFF | TGCGCCAGCAGCTTTAGCGGGAACACCGGGGAGCTGTTTTTT
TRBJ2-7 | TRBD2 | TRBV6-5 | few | CASSPGGVGYEQYF | TGTGCCAGCAGTCCCGGGGGGGTGGGCTACGAGCAGTACTTC
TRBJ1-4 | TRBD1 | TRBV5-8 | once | CASSRSGGIREKLFF | TGTGCCAGCAGTCGATCAGGGGGCATAAGGGAAAAACTGTTTTTT
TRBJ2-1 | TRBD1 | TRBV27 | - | CASSLSTGPNEQFF | TGTGCCAGCAGTTTATCGACAGGGCCCAATGAGCAGTTCTTC
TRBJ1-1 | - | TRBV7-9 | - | CASSSRNTEAFF | TGTGCCAGCAGCTCGCGGAACACTGAAGCTTTCTTT
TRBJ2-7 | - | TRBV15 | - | CATSSATGATYEQYF | TGTGCCACCAGCAGCGCGACAGGAGCCACCTACGAGCAGTACTTC
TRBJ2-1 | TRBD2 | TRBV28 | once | CASSPPSGIYNEQFF | TGTGCCAGCAGTCCCCCCAGCGGGATCTACAATGAGCAGTTCTTC
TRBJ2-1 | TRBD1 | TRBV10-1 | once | CASSEFQGAYLYNEQFF | TGCGCCAGCAGTGAGTTCCAGGGGGCCTACCTCTACAATGAGCAGTTCTTC
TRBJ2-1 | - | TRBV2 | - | CASSGATVWGKSYNEQFF | TGTGCCAGCAGTGGCGCCACGGTATGGGGCAAGTCCTACAATGAGCAGTTCTTC